A selection of T cell receptor beta chains follows, all from one sample in a study of blood T cell repertoires in COVID-19. Data came from immunoSEQ multiplex PCR; TCRdb stores just in-frame clones and leaves some out. This table has just over 70,000 clones, about three quarters appearing once. Sequencing was performed on peripheral blood. Source of these receptors: a woman aged 70-85 years with acute or convalescent COVID-19. Each CDR3 is given with its conserved first and last residue. A D gene is named only where the DNA matches it firmly. For some rows the clone size is stated as once, few or many, or as a class when expanded; others skip it.

j_call clone_size v_call d_call cdr3_aa cdr3_nt
TRBJ1-4 - TRBV5-1 TRBD1 CASSWDRLGATNEKLFF TGCGCCAGCAGCTGGGACAGGCTTGGGGCAACTAATGAAAAACTGTTTTTT
TRBJ2-7 - TRBV5-6 - CASSPNGGTLGGEQYF TGTGCCAGCAGCCCCAATGGAGGGACCCTTGGGGGAGAGCAGTACTTC
TRBJ1-2 - TRBV4-2 TRBD1 CASSQVGGQGAGGYTF TGTGCCAGCAGCCAGGTCGGGGGACAGGGGGCCGGTGGCTACACCTTC
TRBJ1-2 - TRBV29-1 - CSAGGGGVSSGYTF TGCAGCGCCGGAGGTGGAGGGGTGTCGTCTGGCTACACCTTC
TRBJ2-1 few TRBV6-6 TRBD2 CASSSTLAGVGNEQFF TGTGCCAGCAGCTCCACTCTAGCGGGAGTAGGGAATGAGCAGTTCTTC
TRBJ2-7 - TRBV19 TRBD1 CASSRTGGSYEQYF TGTGCCAGTAGCCGGACAGGGGGCTCCTACGAGCAGTACTTC
TRBJ2-3 few TRBV6-1 - CASSSGSTDTQYF TGTGCCAGCAGTAGCGGAAGCACAGATACGCAGTATTTT
TRBJ2-3 - TRBV29-1 - CSAGSAASSTDTQYF TGCAGCGCCGGGTCGGCAGCCTCTAGCACAGATACGCAGTATTTT
TRBJ1-1 few TRBV6-4 - CASSDRRNTEAFF TGTGCCAGCAGTGACAGGAGGAACACTGAAGCTTTCTTT
TRBJ1-1 once TRBV2 - CASRAGMNTEAFF TGTGCCAGCAGAGCAGGAATGAACACTGAAGCTTTCTTT
TRBJ2-1 once TRBV24-1 TRBD2 CATSESGRGNEQFF TGTGCCACCAGTGAAAGCGGGAGAGGGAATGAGCAGTTCTTC
TRBJ2-1 - TRBV6-1 - CASSEAGRGERNEQFF TGTGCCAGCAGTGAAGCTGGGAGGGGGGAGCGCAATGAGCAGTTCTTC
TRBJ1-4 few TRBV27 TRBD1 CASSLRAGGSATNEKLFF TGTGCCAGCAGTTTAAGAGCAGGGGGCTCAGCAACTAATGAAAAACTGTTTTTT
TRBJ1-6 once TRBV2 TRBD1 CASSERGRNSPLHF TGTGCCAGCAGTGAGAGGGGGCGGAATTCACCCCTCCACTTT